The text below deals with one T cell receptor beta chain. TCRdb's table, derived via immunoSEQ multiplex PCR, lists solely in-frame clones and lacks some. The sample consists of roughly 99,000 clones, roughly 87% of them appearing once. This specimen comes from a study of T cell responses to AZD1222 COVID-19 vaccine. The germline V gene has CDR1 LGHDT and CDR2 YNNKEL (reference sequence). The CDR3 covers 16 residues. V was clipped by 4 bases and J by 8 bases, with 23 bases between them. The material was peripheral blood, obtained 28 days after the second AZD1222 dose. This chain connects TRBV3-1 (or the pseudogene TRBV3-2) to TRBJ1-2; D may be TRBD1 (6 bases). This receptor was identified in an adult who received the AZD1222 COVID-19 vaccine. CDR3 bases: TGTGCCAGCAGCCTTAGAGAAATGGGGGCAAACGGCGGCTACACCTTC. This sequence encodes CASSLREMGANGGYTF.